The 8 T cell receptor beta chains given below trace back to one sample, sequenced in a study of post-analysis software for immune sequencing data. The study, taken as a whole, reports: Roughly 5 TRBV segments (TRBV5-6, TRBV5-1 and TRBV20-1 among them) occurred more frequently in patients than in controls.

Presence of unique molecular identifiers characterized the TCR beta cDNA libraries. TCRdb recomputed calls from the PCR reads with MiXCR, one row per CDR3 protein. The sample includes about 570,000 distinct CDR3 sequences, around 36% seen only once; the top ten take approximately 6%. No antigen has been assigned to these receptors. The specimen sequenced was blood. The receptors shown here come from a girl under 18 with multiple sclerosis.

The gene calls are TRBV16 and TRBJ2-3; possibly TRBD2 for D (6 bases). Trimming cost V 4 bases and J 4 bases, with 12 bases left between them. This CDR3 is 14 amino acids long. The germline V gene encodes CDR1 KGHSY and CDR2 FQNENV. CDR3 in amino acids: CASSPVGGPDTQYF. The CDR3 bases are TGTGCCAGCAGCCCCGTCGGGGGTCCAGATACGCAGTATTTT.

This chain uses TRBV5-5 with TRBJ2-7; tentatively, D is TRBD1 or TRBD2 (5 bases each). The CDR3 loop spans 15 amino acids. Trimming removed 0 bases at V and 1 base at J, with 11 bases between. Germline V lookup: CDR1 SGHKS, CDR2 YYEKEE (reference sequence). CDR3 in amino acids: CASSLERGPSYEQYF. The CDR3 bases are TGTGCCAGCAGCTTGGAGAGGGGACCTTCCTACGAGCAGTACTTC.

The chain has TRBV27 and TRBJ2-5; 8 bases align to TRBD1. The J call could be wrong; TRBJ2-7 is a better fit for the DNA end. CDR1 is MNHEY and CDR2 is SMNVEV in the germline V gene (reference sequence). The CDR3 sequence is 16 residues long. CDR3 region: CASSSSGTGNSYEQYF. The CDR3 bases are TGTGCCAGCAGTTCTTCCGGGACAGGTAACAGCTACGAGCAGTACTTC.

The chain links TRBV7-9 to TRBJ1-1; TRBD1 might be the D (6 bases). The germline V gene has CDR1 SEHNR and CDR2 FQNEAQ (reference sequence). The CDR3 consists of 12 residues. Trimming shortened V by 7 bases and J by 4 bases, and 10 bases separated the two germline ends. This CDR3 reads CASNQGSTEAFF. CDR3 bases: TGTGCCAGCAATCAGGGGAGCACTGAAGCTTTCTTT.

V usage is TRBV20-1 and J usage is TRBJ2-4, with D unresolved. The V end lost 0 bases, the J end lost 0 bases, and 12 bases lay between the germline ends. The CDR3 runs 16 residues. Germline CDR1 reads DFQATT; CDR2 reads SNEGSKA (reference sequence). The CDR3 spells CSARDAVSLAKNIQYF. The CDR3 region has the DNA TGCAGTGCTAGAGACGCGGTGTCGCTAGCCAAAAACATTCAGTACTTC.

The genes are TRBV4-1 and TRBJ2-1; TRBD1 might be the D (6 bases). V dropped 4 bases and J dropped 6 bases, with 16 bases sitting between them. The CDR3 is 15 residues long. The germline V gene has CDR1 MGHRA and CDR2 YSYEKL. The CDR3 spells CASSPTGVIGNEQFF. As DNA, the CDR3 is TGCGCCAGCAGCCCGACAGGAGTTATCGGCAATGAGCAGTTCTTC.

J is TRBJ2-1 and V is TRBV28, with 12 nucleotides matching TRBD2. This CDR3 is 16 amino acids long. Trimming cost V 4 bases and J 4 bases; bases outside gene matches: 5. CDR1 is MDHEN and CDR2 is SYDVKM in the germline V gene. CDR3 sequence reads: CASSSALAGGYNEQFF. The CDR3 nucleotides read TGTGCCAGCAGTTCCGCTCTAGCGGGGGGGTACAATGAGCAGTTCTTC.

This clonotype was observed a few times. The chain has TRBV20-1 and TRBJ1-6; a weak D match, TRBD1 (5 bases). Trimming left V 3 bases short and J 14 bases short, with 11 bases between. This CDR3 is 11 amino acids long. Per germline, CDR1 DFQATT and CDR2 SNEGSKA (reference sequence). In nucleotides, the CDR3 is TGCAGTGCTAGGACAGCGCAAACCCTCCACTTT. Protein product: CSARTAQTLHF.